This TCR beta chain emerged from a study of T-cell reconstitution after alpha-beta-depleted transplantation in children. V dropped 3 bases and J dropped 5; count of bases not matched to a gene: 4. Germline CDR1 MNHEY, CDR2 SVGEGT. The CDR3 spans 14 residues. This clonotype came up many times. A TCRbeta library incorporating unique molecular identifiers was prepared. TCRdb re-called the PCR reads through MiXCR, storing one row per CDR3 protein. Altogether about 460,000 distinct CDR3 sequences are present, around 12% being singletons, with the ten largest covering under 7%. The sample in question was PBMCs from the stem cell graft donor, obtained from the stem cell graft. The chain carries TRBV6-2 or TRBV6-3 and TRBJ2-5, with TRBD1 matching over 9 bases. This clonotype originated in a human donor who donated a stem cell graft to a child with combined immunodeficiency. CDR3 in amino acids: CASSYRDRDETQYF. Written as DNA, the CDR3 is TGTGCCAGCAGTTATCGGGACAGGGACGAGACCCAGTACTTC.